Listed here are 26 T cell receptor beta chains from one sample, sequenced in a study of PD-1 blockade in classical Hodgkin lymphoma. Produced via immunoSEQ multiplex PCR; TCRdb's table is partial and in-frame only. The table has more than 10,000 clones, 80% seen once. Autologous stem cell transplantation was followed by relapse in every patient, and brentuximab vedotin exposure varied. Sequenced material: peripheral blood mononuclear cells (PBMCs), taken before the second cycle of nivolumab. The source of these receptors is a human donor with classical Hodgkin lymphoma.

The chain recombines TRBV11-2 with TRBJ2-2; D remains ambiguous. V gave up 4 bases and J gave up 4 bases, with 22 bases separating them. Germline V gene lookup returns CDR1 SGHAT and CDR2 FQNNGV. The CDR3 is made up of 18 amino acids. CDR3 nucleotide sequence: TGTGCCAGCAGCTCCTTGGAACACCGATCCCGCATCACCGGGGAGCTGTTTTTT. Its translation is CASSSLEHRSRITGELFF.

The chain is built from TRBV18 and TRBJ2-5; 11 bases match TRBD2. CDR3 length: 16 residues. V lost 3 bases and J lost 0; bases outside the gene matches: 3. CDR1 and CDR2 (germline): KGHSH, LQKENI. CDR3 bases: TGTGCCAGCTCACCGGGACTAGCGGATTACCAAGAGACCCAGTACTTC. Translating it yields CASSPGLADYQETQYF.

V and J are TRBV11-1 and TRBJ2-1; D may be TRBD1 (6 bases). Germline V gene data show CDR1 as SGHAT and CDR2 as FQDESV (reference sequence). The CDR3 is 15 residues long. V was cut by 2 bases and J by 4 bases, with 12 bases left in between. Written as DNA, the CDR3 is TGTGCCAGCAGCTTAAACAGGGAAGGGTACAATGAGCAGTTCTTC. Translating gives CASSLNREGYNEQFF.

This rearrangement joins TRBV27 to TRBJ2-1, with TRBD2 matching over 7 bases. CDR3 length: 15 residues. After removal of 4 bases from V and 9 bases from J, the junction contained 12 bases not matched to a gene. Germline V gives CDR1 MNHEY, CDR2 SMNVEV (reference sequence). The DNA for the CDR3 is TGTGCCAGCAGTTCCACTGGACTAGTCAGCGTTGAGCAGTTCTTC. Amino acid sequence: CASSSTGLVSVEQFF.

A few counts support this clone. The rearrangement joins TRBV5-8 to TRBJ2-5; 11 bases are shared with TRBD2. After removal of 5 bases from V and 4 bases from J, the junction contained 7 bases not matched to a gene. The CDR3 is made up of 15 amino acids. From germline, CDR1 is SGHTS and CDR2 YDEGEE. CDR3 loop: CASRHILAGVETQYF. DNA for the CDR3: TGTGCCAGCAGGCATATACTAGCGGGAGTAGAGACCCAGTACTTC.

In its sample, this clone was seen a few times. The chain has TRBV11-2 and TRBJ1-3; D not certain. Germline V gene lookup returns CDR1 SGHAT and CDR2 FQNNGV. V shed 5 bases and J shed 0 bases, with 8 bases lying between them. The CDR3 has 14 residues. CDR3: CASSPGYSGNTIYF. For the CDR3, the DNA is TGTGCCAGCAGCCCCGGATACTCTGGAAACACCATATATTTT. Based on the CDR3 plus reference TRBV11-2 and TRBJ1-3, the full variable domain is EAGVAQSPRYKIIEKRQSVAFWCNPISGHATLYWYQQILGQGPKLLIQFQNNGVVDDSQLPKDRFSAERLKGVDSTLKIQPAKLEDSAVYLCASSPGYSGNTIYFGEGSWLTVV.

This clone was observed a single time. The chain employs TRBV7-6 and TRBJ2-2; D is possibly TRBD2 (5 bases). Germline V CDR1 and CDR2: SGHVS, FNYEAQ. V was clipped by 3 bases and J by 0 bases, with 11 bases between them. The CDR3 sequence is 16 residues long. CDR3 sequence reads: CASSFLDWANTGELFF. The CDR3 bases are TGTGCCAGCAGCTTCCTGGACTGGGCGAACACCGGGGAGCTGTTTTTT.

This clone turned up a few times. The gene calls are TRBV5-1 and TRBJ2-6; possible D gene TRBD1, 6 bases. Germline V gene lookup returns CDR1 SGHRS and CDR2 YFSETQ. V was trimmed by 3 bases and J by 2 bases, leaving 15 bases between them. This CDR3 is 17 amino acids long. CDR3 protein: CASSWGHGTAGANVLTF. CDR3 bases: TGCGCCAGCAGCTGGGGACATGGGACGGCTGGGGCCAACGTCCTGACTTTC.

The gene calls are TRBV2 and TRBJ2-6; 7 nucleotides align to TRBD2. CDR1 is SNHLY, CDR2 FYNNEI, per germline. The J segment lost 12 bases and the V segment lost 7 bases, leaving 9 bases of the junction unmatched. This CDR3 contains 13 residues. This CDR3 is CASIGREKGVLTF. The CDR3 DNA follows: TGTGCCAGCATAGGGCGGGAGAAGGGCGTCCTGACTTTC.

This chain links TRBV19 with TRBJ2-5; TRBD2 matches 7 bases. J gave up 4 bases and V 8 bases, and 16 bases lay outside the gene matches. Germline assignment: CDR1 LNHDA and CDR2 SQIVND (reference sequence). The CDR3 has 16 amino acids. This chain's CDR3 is CASSPGWEGHVETQYF. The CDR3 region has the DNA TGTGCCAGTTCTCCCGGGTGGGAGGGCCATGTAGAGACCCAGTACTTC.

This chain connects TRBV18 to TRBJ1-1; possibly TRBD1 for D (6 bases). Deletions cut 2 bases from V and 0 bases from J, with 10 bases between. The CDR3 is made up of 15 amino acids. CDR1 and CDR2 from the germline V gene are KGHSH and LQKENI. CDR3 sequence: CASSPDQGMNTEAFF. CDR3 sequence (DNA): TGTGCCAGCTCACCAGATCAGGGGATGAACACTGAAGCTTTCTTT.

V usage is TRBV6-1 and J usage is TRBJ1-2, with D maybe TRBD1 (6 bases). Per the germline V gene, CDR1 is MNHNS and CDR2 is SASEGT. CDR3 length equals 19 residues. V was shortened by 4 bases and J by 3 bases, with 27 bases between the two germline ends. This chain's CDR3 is CASSAQAGVSDASYYGYTF. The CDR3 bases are TGTGCCAGCAGTGCCCAGGCAGGGGTGTCAGACGCGTCGTACTATGGCTACACCTTC.

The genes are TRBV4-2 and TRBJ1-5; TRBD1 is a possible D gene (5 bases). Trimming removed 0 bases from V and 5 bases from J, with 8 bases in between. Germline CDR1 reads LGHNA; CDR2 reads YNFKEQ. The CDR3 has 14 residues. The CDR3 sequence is CASSQDGGYQPQHF. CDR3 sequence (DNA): TGTGCCAGCAGCCAAGATGGGGGATATCAGCCCCAGCATTTT.

In DNA form, the CDR3 reads TGTGCCAGCAGCTCAGGACTAGCGGGAGGGAATCCTAGCACAGATACGCAGTATTTT. Its protein product is CASSSGLAGGNPSTDTQYF. The chain employs TRBV28 and TRBJ2-3; the match to TRBD2 covers 15 bases. CDR1 MDHEN and CDR2 SYDVKM come from the germline V gene. V lost 6 bases to trimming and J lost 0 bases; unmatched junction nucleotides: 10. CDR3 size: 19 residues.

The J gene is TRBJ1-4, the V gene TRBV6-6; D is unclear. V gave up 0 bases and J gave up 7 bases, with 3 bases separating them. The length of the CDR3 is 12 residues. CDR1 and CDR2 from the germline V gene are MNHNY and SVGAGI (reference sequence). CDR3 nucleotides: TGTGCCAGCAGTTACTCAAGTGAAAAACTGTTTTTT. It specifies CASSYSSEKLFF.

This CDR3 is CASSLNNWAGANVLTF. CDR3 bases: TGTGCCAGCAGTTTAAATAACTGGGCTGGGGCCAACGTCCTGACTTTC. The rearrangement uses TRBV28 and TRBJ2-6; D is undetermined. In germline, CDR1 is MDHEN, CDR2 SYDVKM. V lost 2 bases to trimming and J lost 2 bases, with 10 bases between them. This CDR3 has 16 amino acids.

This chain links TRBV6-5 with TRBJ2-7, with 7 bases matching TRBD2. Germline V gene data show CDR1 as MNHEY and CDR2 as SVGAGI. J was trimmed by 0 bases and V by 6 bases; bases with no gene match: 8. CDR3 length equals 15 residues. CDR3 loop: CASSRDYPFSYEQYF. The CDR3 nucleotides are TGTGCCAGCAGCCGGGACTACCCGTTCTCCTACGAGCAGTACTTC.

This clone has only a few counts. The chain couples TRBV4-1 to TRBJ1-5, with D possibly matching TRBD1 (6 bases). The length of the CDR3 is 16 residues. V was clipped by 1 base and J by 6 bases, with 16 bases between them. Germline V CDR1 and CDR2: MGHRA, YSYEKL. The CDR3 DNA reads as TGCGCCAGCAGCCAAGGGGAAAACAGGGCGGCTCAGCCCCAGCATTTT. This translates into CASSQGENRAAQPQHF.

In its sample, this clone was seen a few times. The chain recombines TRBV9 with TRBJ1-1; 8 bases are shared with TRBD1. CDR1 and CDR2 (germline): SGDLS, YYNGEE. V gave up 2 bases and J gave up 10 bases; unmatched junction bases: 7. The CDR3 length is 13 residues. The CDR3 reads CASSVGQGNSAFF. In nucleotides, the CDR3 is TGTGCCAGCAGCGTTGGACAGGGAAATTCAGCTTTCTTT. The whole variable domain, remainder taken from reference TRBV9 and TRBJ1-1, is DSGVTQTPKHLITATGQRVTLRCSPRSGDLSVYWYQQSLDQGLQFLIQYYNGEERAKGNILERFSAQQFPDLHSELNLSSLELGDSALYFCASSVGQGNSAFFGQGTRLTVV.

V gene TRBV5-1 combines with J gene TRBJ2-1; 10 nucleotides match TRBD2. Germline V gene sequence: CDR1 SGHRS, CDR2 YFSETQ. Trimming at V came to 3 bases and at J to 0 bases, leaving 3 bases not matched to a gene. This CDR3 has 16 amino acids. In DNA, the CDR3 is TGCGCCAGCAGCTCTCCTAGCGGGAGCTCCTACAATGAGCAGTTCTTC. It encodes CASSSPSGSSYNEQFF.

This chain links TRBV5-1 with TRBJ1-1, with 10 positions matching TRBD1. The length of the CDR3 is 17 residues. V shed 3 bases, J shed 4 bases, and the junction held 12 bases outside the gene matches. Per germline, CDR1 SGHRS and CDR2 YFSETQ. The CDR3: CASSSAIDRGRITEAFF. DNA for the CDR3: TGCGCCAGCAGCTCGGCGATAGACAGGGGGCGGATCACTGAAGCTTTCTTT.

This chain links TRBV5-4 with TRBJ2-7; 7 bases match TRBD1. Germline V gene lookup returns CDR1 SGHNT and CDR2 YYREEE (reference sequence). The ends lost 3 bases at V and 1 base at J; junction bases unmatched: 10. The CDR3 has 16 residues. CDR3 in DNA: TGTGCCAGCAGCTCCACCGGGACAGCACGGTCCTACGAGCAGTACTTC. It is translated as CASSSTGTARSYEQYF.

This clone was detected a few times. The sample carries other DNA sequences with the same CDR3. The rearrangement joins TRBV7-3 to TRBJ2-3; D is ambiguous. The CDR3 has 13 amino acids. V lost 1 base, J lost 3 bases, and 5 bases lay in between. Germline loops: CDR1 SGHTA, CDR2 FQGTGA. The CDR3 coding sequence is TGTGCCAGCAGCTTAAAAGTTACAGATACGCAGTATTTT. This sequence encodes CASSLKVTDTQYF.

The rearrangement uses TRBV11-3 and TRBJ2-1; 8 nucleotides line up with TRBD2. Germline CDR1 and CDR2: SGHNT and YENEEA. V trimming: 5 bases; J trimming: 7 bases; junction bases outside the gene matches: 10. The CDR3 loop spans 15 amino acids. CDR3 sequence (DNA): TGTGCCAGCAGCCCCCGGACTAGCTCCCTTAATGAGCAGTTCTTC. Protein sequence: CASSPRTSSLNEQFF.

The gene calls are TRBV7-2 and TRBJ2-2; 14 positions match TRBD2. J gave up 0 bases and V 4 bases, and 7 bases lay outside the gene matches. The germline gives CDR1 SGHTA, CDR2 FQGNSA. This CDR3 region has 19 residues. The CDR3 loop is CASSSGLAGVEPNTGELFF. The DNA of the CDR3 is TGTGCCAGCAGCTCGGGACTAGCGGGAGTGGAACCGAACACCGGGGAGCTGTTTTTT. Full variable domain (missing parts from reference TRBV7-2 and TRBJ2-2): GAGVSQSPSNKVTEKGKDVELRCDPISGHTALYWYRQSLGQGLEFLIYFQGNSAPDKSGLPSDRFSAERTGGSVSTLTIQRTQQEDSAVYLCASSSGLAGVEPNTGELFFGEGSRLTVL.

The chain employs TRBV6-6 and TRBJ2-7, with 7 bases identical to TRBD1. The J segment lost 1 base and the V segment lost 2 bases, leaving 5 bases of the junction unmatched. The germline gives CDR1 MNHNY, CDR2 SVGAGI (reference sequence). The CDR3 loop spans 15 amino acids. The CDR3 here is CASSYGTAYSYEQYF. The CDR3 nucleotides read TGTGCCAGCAGTTACGGGACAGCCTATTCCTACGAGCAGTACTTC.